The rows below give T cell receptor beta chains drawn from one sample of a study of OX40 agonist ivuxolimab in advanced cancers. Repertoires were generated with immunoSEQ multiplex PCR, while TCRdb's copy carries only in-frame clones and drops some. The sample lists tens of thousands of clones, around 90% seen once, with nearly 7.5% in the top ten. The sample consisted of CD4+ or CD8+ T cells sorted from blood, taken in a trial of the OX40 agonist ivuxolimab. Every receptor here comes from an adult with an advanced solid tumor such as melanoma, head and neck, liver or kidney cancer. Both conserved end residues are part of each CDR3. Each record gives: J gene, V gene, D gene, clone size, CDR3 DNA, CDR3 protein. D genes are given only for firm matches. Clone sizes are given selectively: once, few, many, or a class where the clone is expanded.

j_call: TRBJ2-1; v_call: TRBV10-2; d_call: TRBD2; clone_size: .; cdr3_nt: TGCGCCAGCACATTGGGACTAGCGGGCGGAAATGAGCAGTTCTTC; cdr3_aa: CASTLGLAGGNEQFF
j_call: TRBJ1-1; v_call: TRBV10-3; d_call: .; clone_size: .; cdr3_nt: TGTGCCATCTCCTCGGTCGGGAACACTGAAGCTTTCTTT; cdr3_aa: CAISSVGNTEAFF
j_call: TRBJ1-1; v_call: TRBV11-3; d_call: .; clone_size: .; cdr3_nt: TGTGCCAGCAGCTCTCGGGGAACTGAAGCTTTCTTT; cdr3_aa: CASSSRGTEAFF
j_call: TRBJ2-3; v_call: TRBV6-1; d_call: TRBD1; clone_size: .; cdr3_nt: TGTGCCAGCAGTGGAAGGGGACAGGGGAAAGCCACAGATACGCAGTATTTT; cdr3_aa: CASSGRGQGKATDTQYF
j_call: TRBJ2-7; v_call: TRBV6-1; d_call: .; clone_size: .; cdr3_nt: TGTGCCAGCCGGGACGGAGTTACCTACGAGCAGTACTTC; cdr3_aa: CASRDGVTYEQYF
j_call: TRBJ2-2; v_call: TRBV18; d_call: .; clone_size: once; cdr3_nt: TGTGCCAGCTCCCCCGACGCCGGGGAGCTGTTTTTT; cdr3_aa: CASSPDAGELFF
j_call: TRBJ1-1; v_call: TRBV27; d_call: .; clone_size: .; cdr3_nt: TGTGCCAGCAGTTTTGACAGAAACACTGAAGCTTTCTTT; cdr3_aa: CASSFDRNTEAFF
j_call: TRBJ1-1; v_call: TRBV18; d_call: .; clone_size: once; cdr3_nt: TGTGCCAGCTCACTAGTAGGGGAAACTGAAGCTTTCTTT; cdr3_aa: CASSLVGETEAFF
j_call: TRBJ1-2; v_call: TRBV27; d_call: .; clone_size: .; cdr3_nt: TGTGCCAGCAGTTTAGAGGCCAACTCAGCCTATGGCTACACCTTC; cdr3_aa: CASSLEANSAYGYTF
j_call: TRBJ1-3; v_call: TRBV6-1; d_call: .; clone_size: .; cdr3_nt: TGTGCCAGCAGTGAAATATGGATAAGCTCTGGAAACACCATATATTTT; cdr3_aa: CASSEIWISSGNTIYF